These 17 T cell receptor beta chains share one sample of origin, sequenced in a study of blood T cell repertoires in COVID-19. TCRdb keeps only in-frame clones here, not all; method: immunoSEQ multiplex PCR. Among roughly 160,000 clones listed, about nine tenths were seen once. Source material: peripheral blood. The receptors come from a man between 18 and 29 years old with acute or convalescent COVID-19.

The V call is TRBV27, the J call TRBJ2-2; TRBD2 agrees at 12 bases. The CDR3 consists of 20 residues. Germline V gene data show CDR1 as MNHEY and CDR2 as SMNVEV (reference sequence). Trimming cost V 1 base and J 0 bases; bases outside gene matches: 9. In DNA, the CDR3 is TGTGCCAGCAGTTTATGGGGCCTAGCGGGGGGGAATACGAACACCGGGGAGCTGTTTTTT. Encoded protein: CASSLWGLAGGNTNTGELFF.

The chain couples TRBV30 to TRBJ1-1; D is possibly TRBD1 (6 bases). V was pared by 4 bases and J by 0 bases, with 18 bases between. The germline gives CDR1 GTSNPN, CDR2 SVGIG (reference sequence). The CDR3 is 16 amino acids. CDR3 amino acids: CAWKKQGFLLNTEAFF. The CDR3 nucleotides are TGTGCCTGGAAGAAACAGGGATTTTTGTTGAACACTGAAGCTTTCTTT.

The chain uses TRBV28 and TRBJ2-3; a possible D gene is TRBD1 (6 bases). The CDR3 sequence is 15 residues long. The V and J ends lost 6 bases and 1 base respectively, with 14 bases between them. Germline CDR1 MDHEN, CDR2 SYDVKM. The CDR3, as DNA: TGTGCCAGCAGACCCAGGGGCATGGGCACAGATACGCAGTATTTT. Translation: CASRPRGMGTDTQYF. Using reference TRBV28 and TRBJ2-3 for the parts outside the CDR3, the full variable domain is DVKVTQSSRYLVKRTGEKVFLECVQDMDHENMFWYRQDPGLGLRLIYFSYDVKMKEKGDIPEGYSVSREKKERFSLILESASTNQTSMYLCASRPRGMGTDTQYFGPGTRLTVL.

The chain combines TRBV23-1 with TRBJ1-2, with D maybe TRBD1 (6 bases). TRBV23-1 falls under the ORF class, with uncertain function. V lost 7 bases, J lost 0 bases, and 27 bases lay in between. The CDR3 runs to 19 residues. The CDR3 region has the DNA TGCGCCAGCACCCCCAATCGGGACGGGAGGCCAGGGGCTAACTATGGCTACACCTTC. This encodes CASTPNRDGRPGANYGYTF.

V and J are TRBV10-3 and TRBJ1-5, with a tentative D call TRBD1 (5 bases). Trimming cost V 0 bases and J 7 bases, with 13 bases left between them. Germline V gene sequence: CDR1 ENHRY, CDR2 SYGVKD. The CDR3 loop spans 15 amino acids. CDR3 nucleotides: TGTGCCATCAGTGAGTCGGGGGGTTCTTGGCAGCCCCAGCATTTT. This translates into CAISESGGSWQPQHF.

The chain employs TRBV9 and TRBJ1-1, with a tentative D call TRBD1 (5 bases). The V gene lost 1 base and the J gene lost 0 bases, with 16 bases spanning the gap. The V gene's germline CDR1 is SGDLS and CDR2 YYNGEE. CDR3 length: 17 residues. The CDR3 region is CASSVPPGGVMNTEAFF. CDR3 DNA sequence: TGTGCCAGCAGCGTACCACCTGGGGGGGTGATGAACACTGAAGCTTTCTTT.

CDR3 sequence: CASSLQGQGNEKLFF. In nucleotides, the CDR3 is TGTGCCAGCAGCCTACAGGGGCAGGGTAATGAAAAACTGTTTTTT. The chain is built from TRBV3-1 (or the pseudogene TRBV3-2) and TRBJ1-4, with 7 bases lining up with TRBD1. The germline gives CDR1 LGHDT, CDR2 YNNKEL (reference sequence). V lost 4 bases to trimming and J lost 4 bases; unmatched junction nucleotides: 6. The CDR3 extends over 15 amino acids.

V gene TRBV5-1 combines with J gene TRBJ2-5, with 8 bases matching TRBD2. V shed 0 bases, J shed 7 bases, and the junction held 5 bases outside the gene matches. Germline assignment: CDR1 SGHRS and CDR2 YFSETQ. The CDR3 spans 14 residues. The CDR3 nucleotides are TGCGCCAGCAGCTTGGCCGTTCTAGCGGGGACCCAGTACTTC. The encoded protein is CASSLAVLAGTQYF.

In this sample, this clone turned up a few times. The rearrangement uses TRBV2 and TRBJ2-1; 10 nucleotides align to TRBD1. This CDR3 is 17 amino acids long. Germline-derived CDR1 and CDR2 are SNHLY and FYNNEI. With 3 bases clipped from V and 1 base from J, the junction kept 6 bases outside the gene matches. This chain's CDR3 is CASSDHPGQGSYNEQFF. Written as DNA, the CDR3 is TGTGCCAGCAGTGATCACCCGGGACAGGGGTCCTACAATGAGCAGTTCTTC.

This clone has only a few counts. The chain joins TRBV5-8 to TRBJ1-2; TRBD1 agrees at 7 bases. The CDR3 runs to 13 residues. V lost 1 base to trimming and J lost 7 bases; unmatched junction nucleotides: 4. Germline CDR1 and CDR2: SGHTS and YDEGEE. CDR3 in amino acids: CASSLKGARGYTF. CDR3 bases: TGTGCCAGCAGCTTGAAGGGGGCGCGTGGCTACACCTTC.

The CDR3 nucleotides are TGTGCCAGCAGCTCCAATAGCGGGAGGTCCTACAATGAGCAGTTCTTC. Translated: CASSSNSGRSYNEQFF. This sequence joins TRBV27 and TRBJ2-1; 10 nucleotides align to TRBD2. The germline V gene has CDR1 MNHEY and CDR2 SMNVEV (reference sequence). The CDR3 extends over 16 amino acids. Trimming cost V 6 bases and J 1 base; bases outside gene matches: 6.

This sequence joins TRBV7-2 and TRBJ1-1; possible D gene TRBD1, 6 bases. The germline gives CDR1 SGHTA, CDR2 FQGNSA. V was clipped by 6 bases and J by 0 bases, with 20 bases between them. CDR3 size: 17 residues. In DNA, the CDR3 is TGTGCCAGCAGGGGGGCGAGACAGCTTTACATGAACACTGAAGCTTTCTTT. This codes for CASRGARQLYMNTEAFF.

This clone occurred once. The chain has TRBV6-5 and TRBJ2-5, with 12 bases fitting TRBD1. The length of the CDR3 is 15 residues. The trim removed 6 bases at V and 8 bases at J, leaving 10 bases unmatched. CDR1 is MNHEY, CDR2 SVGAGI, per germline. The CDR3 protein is CASSPIAGTGGTQYF. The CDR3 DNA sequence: TGTGCCAGCAGCCCCATAGCCGGGACAGGGGGCACCCAGTACTTC.

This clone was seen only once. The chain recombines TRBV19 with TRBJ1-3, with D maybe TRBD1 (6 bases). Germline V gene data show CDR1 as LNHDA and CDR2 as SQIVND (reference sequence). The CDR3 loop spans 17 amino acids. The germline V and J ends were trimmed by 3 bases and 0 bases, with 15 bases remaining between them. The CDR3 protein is CASSITTGTPSGNTIYF. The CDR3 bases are TGTGCCAGTAGTATCACGACGGGGACACCCTCTGGAAACACCATATATTTT.

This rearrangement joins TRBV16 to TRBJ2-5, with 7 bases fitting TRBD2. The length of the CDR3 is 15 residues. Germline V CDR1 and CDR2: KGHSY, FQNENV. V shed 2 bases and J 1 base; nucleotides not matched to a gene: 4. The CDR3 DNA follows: TGTGCCAGCAGCCAACGCACGGGGGGCCAAGAGACCCAGTACTTC. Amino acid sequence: CASSQRTGGQETQYF. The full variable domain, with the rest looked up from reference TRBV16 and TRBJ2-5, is GEEVAQTPKHLVRGEGQKAKLYCAPIKGHSYVFWYQQVLKNEFKFLISFQNENVFDETGMPKERFSAKCLPNSPCSLEIQATKLEDSAVYFCASSQRTGGQETQYFGPGTRLLVL.

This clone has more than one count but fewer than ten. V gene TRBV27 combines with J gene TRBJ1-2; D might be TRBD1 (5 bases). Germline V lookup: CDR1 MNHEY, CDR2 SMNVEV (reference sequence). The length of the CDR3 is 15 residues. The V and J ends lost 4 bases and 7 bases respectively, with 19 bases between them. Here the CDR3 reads CASSWDGTSTGGYTF. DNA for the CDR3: TGTGCCAGCAGTTGGGACGGGACTTCCACGGGTGGCTACACCTTC.

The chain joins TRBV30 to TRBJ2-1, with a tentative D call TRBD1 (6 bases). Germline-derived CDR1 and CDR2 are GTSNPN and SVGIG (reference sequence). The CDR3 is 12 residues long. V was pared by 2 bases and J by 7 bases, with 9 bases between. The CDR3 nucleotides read TGTGCCTGGAGTCAAGGGGGAAATGAGCAGTTCTTC. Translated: CAWSQGGNEQFF.